These 29 T cell receptor beta chains originate from one sample sequenced in a study of OX40 agonist ivuxolimab in advanced cancers. Sequencing used immunoSEQ multiplex PCR; TCRdb keeps in-frame clones, though not all of them. The data show roughly 17,000 clones, 86% seen once. The sample was CD4+ or CD8+ T cells sorted from blood, taken in a trial of the OX40 agonist ivuxolimab. These receptors were obtained from an adult with an advanced solid tumor such as melanoma, head and neck, liver or kidney cancer.

The chain carries TRBV5-6 and TRBJ2-5, with D perhaps TRBD2 (6 bases). Germline CDR1 reads SGHDT; CDR2 reads YYEEEE. V lost 1 base and J lost 4, with 20 bases in between. The CDR3 covers 17 residues. The CDR3, as DNA: TGTGCCAGCAGCTTGAATGGATACGGGAGTAACGGAGAGACCCAGTACTTC. It is translated as CASSLNGYGSNGETQYF.

V and J are TRBV5-8 and TRBJ1-5, with a tentative D call TRBD1 (6 bases). From germline, CDR1 is SGHTS and CDR2 YDEGEE. The CDR3 length is 15 residues. With 4 bases removed from V and 4 bases from J, the gap between germline ends came to 15 bases. CDR3 DNA sequence: TGTGCCAGCAGCCCCGGGACAAGTATGAATCAGCCCCAGCATTTT. This gives the protein CASSPGTSMNQPQHF.

This clone was detected once. The chain employs TRBV7-9 and TRBJ1-2; D uncertain. The V gene's germline CDR1 is SEHNR and CDR2 FQNEAQ (reference sequence). V lost 1 base, J lost 6 bases, and 9 bases lay in between. The CDR3 is 13 amino acids. The CDR3 loop reads CASSLGGRDGYTF. CDR3 nucleotides: TGTGCCAGCAGCTTAGGAGGGAGGGATGGCTACACCTTC.

The chain recombines TRBV19 with TRBJ2-3; 9 positions match TRBD2. This CDR3 spans 14 amino acids. CDR1 is LNHDA and CDR2 is SQIVND in the germline V gene (reference sequence). The V segment lost 5 bases and the J segment 4 bases; nucleotides outside the gene matches: 4. The CDR3 loop is CASSPVAGADTQYF. CDR3 nucleotides: TGTGCCAGTAGTCCGGTAGCGGGAGCAGATACGCAGTATTTT. The variable domain in full, completed from reference TRBV19 and TRBJ2-3, reads DGGITQSPKYLFRKEGQNVTLSCEQNLNHDAMYWYRQDPGQGLRLIYYSQIVNDFQKGDIAEGYSVSREKKESFPLTVTSAQKNPTAFYLCASSPVAGADTQYFGPGTRLTVL.

This chain connects TRBV7-6 to TRBJ1-2; possibly TRBD1 for D (6 bases). CDR3 length: 16 amino acids. The germline V gene has CDR1 SGHVS and CDR2 FNYEAQ. V lost 2 bases and J lost 4, with 17 bases in between. The DNA of the CDR3 is TGTGCCAGCAGCTTATTCCCACAGGGATCCTTCTATGGCTACACCTTC. It encodes CASSLFPQGSFYGYTF. Full variable domain (missing parts from reference TRBV7-6 and TRBJ1-2): GAGVSQSPRYKVTKRGQDVALRCDPISGHVSLYWYRQALGQGPEFLTYFNYEAQQDKSGLPNDRFSAERPEGSISTLTIQRTEQRDSAMYRCASSLFPQGSFYGYTFGSGTRLTVV.

This rearrangement joins TRBV30 to TRBJ1-3, with D possibly matching TRBD1 (5 bases). Germline CDR1 is GTSNPN and CDR2 is SVGIG (reference sequence). V lost 4 bases, J lost 0 bases, and 10 bases lay in between. The CDR3 is 14 amino acids. CDR3 protein: CAWTVGVSGNTIYF. For the CDR3, the DNA is TGTGCCTGGACCGTGGGGGTCTCTGGAAACACCATATATTTT.

The chain is built from TRBV5-5 and TRBJ2-3; the match to TRBD1 covers 8 bases. V dropped 4 bases and J dropped 2; count of bases not matched to a gene: 9. The germline V gene has CDR1 SGHKS and CDR2 YYEKEE (reference sequence). The length of the CDR3 is 16 residues. CDR3: CASSPAGTGATDTQYF. The CDR3 region has the DNA TGTGCCAGCAGCCCGGCGGGGACAGGCGCCACAGATACGCAGTATTTT. Using reference TRBV5-5 and TRBJ2-3 for the parts outside the CDR3, the full variable domain is DAGVTQSPTHLIKTRGQQVTLRCSPISGHKSVSWYQQVLGQGPQFIFQYYEKEERGRGNFPDRFSARQFPNYSSELNVNALLLGDSALYLCASSPAGTGATDTQYFGPGTRLTVL.

The chain combines TRBV29-1 with TRBJ2-1; TRBD2 aligns across 8 bases. The V gene's germline CDR1 is SQVTM and CDR2 ANQGSEA. With 0 bases clipped from V and 10 bases from J, the junction kept 14 bases outside the gene matches. The CDR3 loop spans 16 amino acids. DNA of the CDR3: TGCAGCGTTGAAGATCTACTAGCGGACGCTAATGGAGAGCAGTTCTTC. Translating gives CSVEDLLADANGEQFF.

The chain joins TRBV25-1 to TRBJ1-3; 7 bases agree with TRBD1. The trim removed 10 bases at V and 2 bases at J, leaving 8 bases unmatched. The CDR3 runs to 14 residues. Germline-derived CDR1 and CDR2 are MGHDK and SYGVNS. CDR3 amino acids: CAIQGRGTGNTIYF. In nucleotides, the CDR3 is TGTGCCATACAGGGGCGGGGAACTGGAAACACCATATATTTT.

This clone was counted only a few times. The rearrangement joins TRBV6-1 to TRBJ2-1; 8 bases line up with TRBD1. The length of the CDR3 is 15 residues. Germline V gene sequence: CDR1 MNHNS, CDR2 SASEGT. The J segment lost 6 bases and the V segment lost 1 base, leaving 5 bases of the junction unmatched. The CDR3 protein is CASSEVRGQGNEQFF. CDR3 DNA: TGTGCCAGCAGTGAAGTCAGGGGGCAAGGCAATGAGCAGTTCTTC.

The CDR3, as DNA: TGTGCCAGCACCTACAGGGCGGGACTCGCAGCCTACAATGAGCAGTTCTTC. Translating gives CASTYRAGLAAYNEQFF. This chain uses TRBV7-9 with TRBJ2-1, with D perhaps assigned TRBD1 or TRBD2 (6 bases each). This CDR3 comprises 17 residues. Trimming removed 7 bases at V and 2 bases at J, with 21 bases between. Looked up from germline, CDR1 is SEHNR and CDR2 is FQNEAQ (reference sequence).

This clone is labeled medium-sized. The chain has TRBV4-1 and TRBJ2-1, with TRBD2 matching 9 bases. CDR1 is MGHRA, CDR2 YSYEKL, per germline. The CDR3 sequence is 15 residues long. Losses at the gene ends were 0 bases for V and 4 bases for J; bases not matched to a gene: 1. CDR3: CASSQEGLAYNEQFF. The CDR3, as DNA: TGCGCCAGCAGCCAAGAAGGACTAGCGTACAATGAGCAGTTCTTC.

This clone was picked up one time. The chain links TRBV14 to TRBJ1-2; D call uncertain. Deletions cut 2 bases from V and 8 bases from J, with 12 bases between. Germline V gives CDR1 SGHDN, CDR2 FVKESK. This CDR3 contains 13 residues. This CDR3 reads CASSQLERGGYTF. Written as DNA, the CDR3 is TGTGCCAGCAGCCAATTGGAACGCGGGGGCTACACCTTC.

V and J are TRBV7-8 and TRBJ2-5; D might be TRBD2 (5 bases). CDR3 length: 16 residues. V lost 1 base to trimming and J lost 1 base, with 13 bases between them. Germline-derived CDR1 and CDR2 are SGHVS and FQNEAQ. The CDR3 DNA follows: TGTGCCAGCAGCTTAGACCTAGCTCTTGTCCAAGAGACCCAGTACTTC. It is translated as CASSLDLALVQETQYF.

V and J are TRBV2 and TRBJ2-1, with 8 nucleotides matching TRBD2. This CDR3 spans 16 amino acids. Germline V gene sequence: CDR1 SNHLY, CDR2 FYNNEI. J was trimmed by 3 bases and V by 4 bases; bases with no gene match: 8. The CDR3 nucleotides are TGTGCCAGCAGTGGCCTCGGCGGGGGGCTCTACAATGAGCAGTTCTTC. Residues: CASSGLGGGLYNEQFF.

This clone was seen only once. The rearrangement joins TRBV28 to TRBJ1-4, with unresolved D. From germline, CDR1 is MDHEN and CDR2 SYDVKM. V was trimmed by 3 bases and J by 8 bases, leaving 16 bases between them. The CDR3 is 15 amino acids. This CDR3 reads CASSFKAEVAEKLFF. The CDR3 nucleotides are TGTGCCAGCAGTTTTAAGGCGGAGGTAGCAGAAAAACTGTTTTTT.

The CDR3 DNA follows: TGTGCCAGTAGCCAGCTGGGACTAGCGGTTTACAATGAGCAGTTCTTC. As protein: CASSQLGLAVYNEQFF. The V and J genes are TRBV19 and TRBJ2-1, with 11 bases matching TRBD2. The CDR3 extends over 16 amino acids. CDR1 and CDR2 from the germline V gene are LNHDA and SQIVND (reference sequence). The J segment lost 4 bases and the V segment lost 6 bases, leaving 8 bases of the junction unmatched.

The V gene is TRBV25-1, the J gene TRBJ1-1; D is unresolved. The length of the CDR3 is 13 residues. The V gene's germline CDR1 is MGHDK and CDR2 SYGVNS. Trimming left V 3 bases short and J 1 base short, with 6 bases between. The CDR3 region has the DNA TGTGCCAGCAGTGAGACATCGAACACTGAAGCTTTCTTT. Its translation: CASSETSNTEAFF.

As regards this clone: Other DNA sequences within the sample encode an identical CDR3. The rearrangement links TRBV27 to TRBJ1-2, with no clear D. The CDR3 has 14 amino acids. Germline V CDR1 and CDR2: MNHEY, SMNVEV (reference sequence). V lost 0 bases, J lost 4 bases, and 9 bases lay in between. CDR3: CASSLSPVIYGYTF. DNA for the CDR3: TGTGCCAGCAGTTTATCCCCAGTTATCTATGGCTACACCTTC.

Only a few counts were recorded for this clone. The chain employs TRBV4-2 and TRBJ2-5; no firm D call. With 5 bases removed from V and 2 bases from J, the gap between germline ends came to 9 bases. CDR3 size: 13 residues. The germline gives CDR1 LGHNA, CDR2 YNFKEQ. The CDR3 loop is CASSLLLQETQYF. The CDR3 DNA is TGTGCCAGCAGCTTGCTTCTTCAAGAGACCCAGTACTTC.

The J gene is TRBJ1-3, the V gene TRBV27, with D tentatively TRBD1 (5 bases). Germline V gene sequence: CDR1 MNHEY, CDR2 SMNVEV (reference sequence). The V end was cut by 6 bases, the J end by 0 bases, with 12 bases between. This CDR3 has 15 amino acids. CDR3 bases: TGTGCCAGCAGCCGGGACTCGAGCTCTGGAAACACCATATATTTT. Amino acid sequence: CASSRDSSSGNTIYF.

This clone was seen a single time. CDR3 bases: TGTGCCAGCAGCTCCACCGTGAAGGGTGGCGGCTCGTGCGAGCAGTACTTC. Translating it yields CASSSTVKGGGSCEQYF. The gene calls are TRBV7-9 and TRBJ2-7; unclear D gene. Per the germline V gene, CDR1 is SEHNR and CDR2 is FQNEAQ (reference sequence). There are 17 residues in the CDR3. Trimming took 4 bases from V and 6 from J, leaving 25 bases between them.

J is TRBJ2-1 and V is TRBV25-1; no definite D call. This CDR3 has 15 amino acids. Trimming took off 1 base at V and 5 bases at J, with 12 bases between the two ends. Germline-derived CDR1 and CDR2 are MGHDK and SYGVNS. The CDR3 region has the DNA TGTGCCAGCAGTGAATCCCCGCTCGGCAACAATGAGCAGTTCTTC. It translates to CASSESPLGNNEQFF.

This sequence joins TRBV9 and TRBJ1-1, with TRBD1 identical over 10 bases. The CDR3 contains 16 residues. Unmatched junction bases numbered 13, after V lost 2 bases and J lost 9 bases. In germline, CDR1 is SGDLS, CDR2 YYNGEE. CDR3 sequence: CASSVSAGTGAMKAFF. In nucleotides, the CDR3 is TGTGCCAGCAGCGTCTCCGCCGGGACAGGGGCTATGAAAGCTTTCTTT.

The chain links TRBV5-6 to TRBJ1-1, with D uncertain. Per germline, CDR1 SGHDT and CDR2 YYEEEE. V was cut by 0 bases and J by 4 bases, with 10 bases left in between. This CDR3 has 14 amino acids. CDR3 bases: TGTGCCAGCAGCTTGGGCCGGGCGTTCACTGAAGCTTTCTTT. Translation gives CASSLGRAFTEAFF.

A single count supports this clone. The chain has TRBV4-1 and TRBJ1-4, with a tentative D call TRBD1 (5 bases). V lost 2 bases, J lost 0 bases, and 10 bases lay in between. The CDR3 extends over 16 amino acids. Germline CDR1 and CDR2: MGHRA and YSYEKL. The chain's CDR3 is CASSQRRGATNEKLFF. In DNA form, the CDR3 reads TGCGCCAGCAGCCAACGGAGGGGAGCAACTAATGAAAAACTGTTTTTT.

This clone was seen just once. The chain combines TRBV11-2 with TRBJ1-6; D remains unclear. V was shortened by 5 bases and J by 13 bases, with 3 bases between the two germline ends. In germline, CDR1 is SGHAT, CDR2 FQNNGV. CDR3 length: 9 amino acids. The DNA of the CDR3 is TGTGCCAGCAGCCCTCCCCTCCACTTT. This translates into CASSPPLHF.

The J gene is TRBJ2-3, the V gene TRBV19; D might be TRBD2 (7 bases). Between the trimmed V and J ends, which lost 5 bases and 1 base, there was a span of 13 bases. Germline lookup yields CDR1 LNHDA and CDR2 SQIVND (reference sequence). This CDR3 has 15 amino acids. In DNA form, the CDR3 reads TGTGCCAGTAGTTTACGGGGGGCCGGCACAGATACGCAGTATTTT. Translated, it gives CASSLRGAGTDTQYF.

J is TRBJ2-3 and V is TRBV19, with a weak D call TRBD1 (6 bases). V was pared by 1 base and J by 2 bases, with 16 bases between. This CDR3 comprises 17 residues. Per the germline V gene, CDR1 is LNHDA and CDR2 is SQIVND (reference sequence). The CDR3 region has the DNA TGTGCCAGTAGTATAGGGGGGCCTGAGCGGTACACAGATACGCAGTATTTT. This encodes CASSIGGPERYTDTQYF.